This TCR beta chain is drawn from a study of T cell changes during pregnancy in multiple sclerosis. CDR3 length: 13 amino acids. Germline V gene lookup returns CDR1 ENHRY and CDR2 SYGVKD. Trimming removed 6 bases from V and 6 bases from J, with 13 bases in between. The assay was immunoSEQ multiplex PCR, and TCRdb's table has in-frame clones only and misses some. The data show some 43,000 clones, with 85% to 90% seen just once and over 1.2% held by the top ten. The source is a female donor in good health, enrolled as a control in a pregnancy study. The input for sequencing was peripheral blood, taken in the first trimester of pregnancy. This chain connects TRBV10-3 to TRBJ2-3, with D maybe TRBD1 (6 bases). This CDR3 is CAIRNVGADTQYF. CDR3 nucleotide sequence: TGTGCCATCAGGAACGTGGGGGCGGATACGCAGTATTTT.